This TCR beta chain was identified in a study of beta chain features in type 1 diabetes. The study's findings and limits: A potential PCR bias toward shorter templates would be equal in patient and control samples.

CDR3 length: 14 residues. Germline values: CDR1 MDHEN, CDR2 SYDVKM. The germline V and J ends were trimmed by 2 bases and 0 bases, with 8 bases remaining between them. As every portion of the isolated RNA was reverse transcribed, the sequencing read expressed TCRB transcripts. Data came from immunoSEQ multiplex PCR; TCRdb stores just in-frame clones and leaves some out. The sample lists 110,000 or so clones; about two fifths were seen once. About this clone itself: The antigen remains undetermined.

Each donor gave one heparinised blood draw averaging around 0.12 L. Purities in excess of 95% were seen in all sorted populations. The origin of this receptor is a woman under 30 in good health. The sample was stem cell memory CD4+ T cells from blood. This rearrangement joins TRBV28 to TRBJ2-7; tentatively, D is TRBD2 (5 bases). Written as DNA, the CDR3 is TGTGCCAGCAGTTTAGAAGCGGTCTCCTACGAGCAGTACTTC. Its protein product is CASSLEAVSYEQYF.